Listed below are T cell receptor beta chains from one sample, sequenced in a study of cytomegalovirus exposure and HLA in healthy donors. TCRdb's table, derived via immunoSEQ multiplex PCR, lists solely in-frame clones and lacks some. Altogether 90,000 to 110,000 clones are present, 73% being singletons, with the ten largest covering over 7.5%. Sequencing used PBMCs. Receptors originate from a man aged 40-50 years in good health and CMV-seronegative. CDR3s include the opening cysteine and the closing phenylalanine or tryptophan. D genes are given only for firm matches. Expanded clones are given a class, and other clones once, few, many or no size at all.

j_call d_call v_call clone_size cdr3_aa cdr3_nt
TRBJ1-2 TRBD1 TRBV9 NA CASSGGTGVGYTF TGTGCCAGCAGCGGGGGGACAGGGGTTGGCTACACCTTC
TRBJ2-1 TRBD2 TRBV28 NA CASSLFRRASGGGNEQFF TGTGCCAGCAGTTTATTTAGAAGGGCTAGCGGGGGAGGCAATGAGCAGTTCTTC
TRBJ1-3 TRBD1 TRBV4-2 NA CASSGDRGLENTIYF TGTGCCAGCAGCGGGGACAGGGGATTGGAAAACACCATATATTTT
TRBJ1-5 TRBD1 TRBV19 NA CASSPTGTREPQHF TGTGCCAGTAGTCCGACAGGGACTCGTGAGCCCCAGCATTTT
TRBJ2-2 NA TRBV5-6 NA CASSPLPSDTGELFF TGTGCCAGCAGCCCCCTGCCTAGCGACACCGGGGAGCTGTTTTTT
TRBJ1-2 TRBD1 TRBV5-3 NA CARSYLPGQGLSNYGYTF TGTGCCAGAAGCTACCTGCCGGGACAGGGACTCTCTAACTATGGCTACACCTTC
TRBJ2-7 NA TRBV7-8 once CASSLGGRSSYEQYF TGTGCCAGCAGCTTAGGGGGGCGAAGCTCCTACGAGCAGTACTTC
TRBJ2-1 NA TRBV2 NA CASSNGEQFF TGTGCCAGCTCTAATGGTGAGCAGTTCTTC
TRBJ1-2 TRBD1 TRBV6-5 NA CASSNRGEQYYTF TGTGCCAGCAGTAACAGGGGGGAGCAATACTACACCTTC
TRBJ1-3 NA TRBV7-2 NA CASSLQGKAGNTIYF TGTGCCAGCAGTTTACAGGGAAAAGCTGGAAACACCATATATTTT
TRBJ2-7 TRBD2 TRBV6-5 NA CASSPSGGREQYF TGTGCCAGCAGCCCCTCGGGGGGGCGCGAGCAGTACTTC
TRBJ1-1 NA TRBV10-3 few CAISESVETGNTEAFF TGTGCCATCAGTGAGTCGGTAGAGACAGGGAACACTGAAGCTTTCTTT
TRBJ1-5 NA TRBV5-6 NA CASSSQGLEPQHF TGTGCCAGCAGCTCTCAGGGACTTGAGCCCCAGCATTTT